This is a list of T cell receptor beta chains from one sample in a study of long-term antiretroviral therapy in people with HIV. Sequenced by immunoSEQ multiplex PCR; TCRdb stores in-frame clones only, minus some. The data hold approximately 26,000 clones, with 82% observed a single time. The sequencing used unsorted PBMCs, collected 2.9 years after starting antiretroviral therapy. The source of these receptors is a man aged 45 to 65 with HIV. The CDR3 runs from the conserved cysteine through the conserved F or W.

v_call	j_call	cdr3_aa
TRBV4-1	TRBJ2-7	CASSQDETYEQYF
TRBV7-2	TRBJ1-4	CASSFTSNPEKLFF
TRBV5-6	TRBJ1-1	CASSFGTGEPMLF
TRBV18	TRBJ1-6	CASSLYTSSYNSPLHF
TRBV30	TRBJ2-7	CAWSVLTQQEQYF
TRBV9	TRBJ2-3	CASSVQDRGRDTQYF
TRBV5-1	TRBJ2-7	CASSHRRGQSSYEQYF
TRBV19	TRBJ1-2	CASRTPGRKNYGYTF
TRBV19	TRBJ2-1	CASTATPSGLYNEQFF
TRBV7-8	TRBJ1-2	CASSLGQADYGYTF
TRBV18	TRBJ2-5	CASSLIQETQYF
TRBV4-1	TRBJ1-6	CASSQEYGRRGLDF
TRBV6-4	TRBJ2-1	CASSEAGGPNEQFF
TRBV6-1	TRBJ1-1	CASRGGTEAFF
TRBV7-9	TRBJ1-2	CASSVAGTPDDGYTF
TRBV7-9	TRBJ2-7	CASSLGDRGEYEQYF
TRBV4-1	TRBJ2-1	CASSREGIVLNEQFF
TRBV6-1	TRBJ2-7	CASSGLNRGEQYF
TRBV11-1	TRBJ2-7	CASSRAGGQYEQYF
TRBV19	TRBJ2-7	CASSIDNSYEQYF
TRBV7-8	TRBJ1-1	CASSPWGVEAFF
TRBV19	TRBJ2-3	CASRTGAGTDTQYF
TRBV9	TRBJ2-3	CASSLWDRGTDTQYF
TRBV6-5	TRBJ2-7	CASSYRGTGSYEQYF
TRBV7-9	TRBJ1-1	CASSSGLTEAFF
TRBV7-9	TRBJ2-7	CASSLIGVSYEQYF
TRBV30	TRBJ1-1	CAWTGFGINTEAFF
TRBV19	TRBJ1-6	CASSMSLEWSYNSPLHF
TRBV11-2	TRBJ1-3	CASSLTDTGNTIYF
TRBV28	TRBJ1-2	CASSLVVGGGYTF
TRBV28	TRBJ1-6	CASSFRQIYNSPLHF
TRBV7-9	TRBJ1-2	CASSQDLYGYTF
TRBV2	TRBJ2-5	CASSDPQGVGETQYF
TRBV19	TRBJ2-6	CASRGERLSSGIGVLTF
TRBV7-8	TRBJ1-1	CASSSQVNTEAFF
TRBV9	TRBJ2-3	CASSVAGTDTQYF
TRBV7-9	TRBJ1-2	CASSFRDGGYTF
TRBV5-4	TRBJ1-2	CASSLGVRTNYGYTF